Reported below is one T cell receptor beta chain. Its antigen is not known. This specimen belongs to a study of T cell repertoires in cytomegalovirus infection. Trimming shortened V by 2 bases and J by 5 bases, and 7 bases separated the two germline ends. The CDR3 is 13 amino acids. Per germline, CDR1 SNHLY and CDR2 FYNNEI. Each CDR3 protein gets one entry after TCRdb re-called the reads with MiXCR. Of roughly 60,000 distinct CDR3 sequences listed, roughly 34% are singletons. Sequencing was performed on PBMCs, sequenced either directly or after in vitro stimulation (not recorded which). The chain links TRBV2 to TRBJ2-1, with D perhaps matching TRBD1 (5 bases). This TCR derives from a human donor in good health (CMV status not recorded). Some clones in this sample may be carry-over from other donors' samples. In nucleotides, the CDR3 is TGTGCCAGCAGTGAACTAGGGGACAATGAGCAGTTCTTC. Translated: CASSELGDNEQFF.